The clone carrying this T cell receptor (beta chain) was observed at least ten times. The record originates from a study of identical twins. TCRdb re-derived calls from the 5' RACE reads in MiXCR, one entry per CDR3 protein. The data contain about 300,000 distinct CDR3 sequences, roughly an eighth of them singletons. J was trimmed by 4 bases and V by 1 base; bases with no gene match: 2. Germline-derived CDR1 and CDR2 are SEHNR and FQNEAQ (reference sequence). This CDR3 comprises 15 residues. These data also featured in a second study, about yellow fever vaccine responses in identical twins.

The sample taken for sequencing was CD8+ T cells sorted from blood. The sequence derives from a woman younger than 35 in good health. V gene TRBV7-9 combines with J gene TRBJ2-1, with 9 bases identical to TRBD1. CDR3 sequence reads: CASSLEGTGYNEQFF. CDR3 in DNA: TGTGCCAGCAGCTTAGAGGGGACAGGGTACAATGAGCAGTTCTTC. Together with reference TRBV7-9 and TRBJ2-1, the CDR3 gives the full variable domain: DTGVSQNPRHKITKRGQNVTFRCDPISEHNRLYWYRQTLGQGPEFLTYFQNEAQLEKSRLLSDRFSAERPKGSFSTLEIQRTEQGDSAMYLCASSLEGTGYNEQFFGPGTRLTVL.